This is a list of T cell receptor beta chains from one sample in a study of CD8 T cells in ankylosing spondylitis. One entry per CDR3 protein results from TCRdb running MiXCR on the 5' RACE reads. The table has 250,000 to 350,000 distinct CDR3 sequences, around 20% seen once. The source material was blood, either unsorted or a sorted T cell fraction (not recorded which). All receptors come from a male donor with ankylosing spondylitis or in good health (not recorded which). Both conserved end residues are trimmed from each CDR3. The D gene is left open where the match is weak.

TRBV20-1	TRBJ1-1	-	SASNLMGGETEAF
TRBV20-1	TRBJ2-1	-	SASGGYSYNEQF
TRBV6-5	TRBJ2-3	TRBD2	ASSYVQGPSSGYTDTQY
TRBV9	TRBJ1-2	TRBD1	ASSPQGVGYGYT
TRBV5-1	TRBJ2-3	-	ASSWGEDTQY
TRBV12-3/TRBV12-4	TRBJ1-2	-	ASSWGGNYGYT
TRBV12-3/TRBV12-4	TRBJ2-2	TRBD1	ASRMVQGAGELF
TRBV2	TRBJ1-5	-	ASTGGGNQPQH
TRBV12-3/TRBV12-4	TRBJ1-1	-	ASSRNAARGTEAF
TRBV20-1	TRBJ2-5	-	SATSTGVRETQY
TRBV7-2	TRBJ2-1	-	ASSFLALSSYNEQF
TRBV20-1	TRBJ1-2	TRBD1	SARRRQGAGYGYT
TRBV4-2	TRBJ2-2	-	ASSQGGFDTGELF
TRBV19	TRBJ2-2	-	ASSVNQGITGELF
TRBV5-1	TRBJ2-3	-	ASSLLADTQY
TRBV6-6	TRBJ2-2	-	ASNYYTGELF
TRBV9	TRBJ2-3	TRBD2	ASSVEGLAVTTDTQY
TRBV25-1	TRBJ2-5	TRBD1	ASSEDRGAETQY
TRBV28	TRBJ2-1	-	ASSLPVIYYNEQF
TRBV29-1	TRBJ2-5	-	SASRVETQY
TRBV9	TRBJ1-6	-	ASRTENNSPLH
TRBV20-1	TRBJ2-2	-	SATGPNTGELF
TRBV20-1	TRBJ2-3	-	SATHYLQSTDTQY
TRBV20-1	TRBJ2-2	-	SARTMGAPNTGELF
TRBV28	TRBJ2-2	TRBD2	ASNGSGKDTGELF
TRBV12-3/TRBV12-4	TRBJ1-5	-	ASSDGLFRH
TRBV14	TRBJ2-1	TRBD2	ASSQRFGTSGSRSYNEQF
TRBV3-1	TRBJ2-5	-	ASCNPGLASHWYQETQY
TRBV3-1	TRBJ1-4	-	ASSQDGWGSFNEKLF
TRBV20-1	TRBJ1-1	-	SARPTGWGHGAF
TRBV7-2	TRBJ1-1	-	ASSSKRHMNTEAF
TRBV6-5	TRBJ2-5	TRBD2	ASSYSQRGQETQY
TRBV2	TRBJ2-5	-	ASIGAQVQETQY
TRBV5-1	TRBJ2-3	-	ASSLAFGAIRTTDTQY
TRBV5-1	TRBJ2-3	-	ASSLPTSNPTDTQY
TRBV15	TRBJ2-5	TRBD2	ATSTGLVQETQY
TRBV6-1	TRBJ1-1	-	ATPKTGNTEAF
TRBV2	TRBJ2-1	-	ASSEVTGYNEQF
TRBV6-1	TRBJ2-5	-	ASSEIVPTQETQY
TRBV29-1	TRBJ2-5	-	SAGILQETQY
TRBV12-3/TRBV12-4	TRBJ2-3	TRBD1	ASSPQGDRITDTQY
TRBV28	TRBJ1-1	-	ASGRGGGWENTEAF
TRBV12-3/TRBV12-4	TRBJ1-2	TRBD1	ASSKGQGDYGYT
TRBV20-1	TRBJ2-1	TRBD1	SASNRDRVYNEQF
TRBV5-1	TRBJ2-4	-	ASSLEGGQNIQY
TRBV11-1	TRBJ2-5	TRBD2	ASSSRTSGSKTQY
TRBV20-1	TRBJ2-1	-	SAWVGNEQF
TRBV18	TRBJ1-6	TRBD1	ASSQGQGGSPLH
TRBV11-1	TRBJ1-1	TRBD1	ASSTTMTGGKEVNTEAF
TRBV2	TRBJ1-1	-	ASSVHFRDTEAF
TRBV29-1	TRBJ1-3	-	SADTGNTIY
TRBV25-1	TRBJ1-5	-	ASSVYSNQPQH
TRBV7-8	TRBJ1-1	TRBD1	ASSDRTGRNTEAF
TRBV5-5	TRBJ1-5	-	ASSLPGAQQPQH
TRBV30	TRBJ1-2	TRBD1	AWSPTGDGYT